This TCR beta chain stems from a study of blood T cells in healthy people across ages. This clonotype was observed a few times. Its antigen is as yet unknown. Study-wide points: A roughly linear fall in TCR beta diversity per million T cells was seen with increasing age.

Sample-barcoded 5' priming and a J-beta primer mix drove a second PCR of roughly 7 to 11 cycles. One entry per CDR3 protein, called by TCRdb with MiXCR from the 5' RACE reads. The table has about 800,000 distinct CDR3 sequences, 58% seen once; the top ten hold roughly 22%. The sequenced sample was blood. The TCR sequence derives from a man aged 25 to 40 in good health.

This chain's CDR3 is CSVADRDQNEQFF. The CDR3 DNA is TGCAGCGTTGCGGACAGGGATCAAAATGAGCAGTTCTTC. The gene calls are TRBV29-1 and TRBJ2-1, with TRBD1 identical over 8 bases. The CDR3 extends over 13 amino acids. The V gene end was trimmed by 4 bases and the J gene end by 7 bases; junction bases not matched to a gene: 6. Germline CDR1 reads SQVTM; CDR2 reads ANQGSEA.